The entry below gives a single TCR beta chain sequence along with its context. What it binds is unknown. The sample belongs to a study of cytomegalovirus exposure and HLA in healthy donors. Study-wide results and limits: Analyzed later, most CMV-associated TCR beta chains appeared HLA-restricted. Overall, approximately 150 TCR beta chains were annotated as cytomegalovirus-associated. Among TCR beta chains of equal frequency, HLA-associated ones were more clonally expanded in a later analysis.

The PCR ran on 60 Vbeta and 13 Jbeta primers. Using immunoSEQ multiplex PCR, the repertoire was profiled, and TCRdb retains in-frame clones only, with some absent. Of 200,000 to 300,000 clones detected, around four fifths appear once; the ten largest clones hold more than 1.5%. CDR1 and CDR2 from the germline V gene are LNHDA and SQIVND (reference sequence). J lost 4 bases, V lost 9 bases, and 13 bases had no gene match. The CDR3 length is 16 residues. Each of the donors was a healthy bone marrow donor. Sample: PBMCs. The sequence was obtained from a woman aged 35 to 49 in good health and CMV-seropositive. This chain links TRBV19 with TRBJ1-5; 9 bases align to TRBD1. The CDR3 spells CASSSVLGQGNQPQHF. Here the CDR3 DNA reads TGTGCCAGCAGCAGCGTATTGGGACAGGGAAATCAGCCCCAGCATTTT.